Below are 11 T cell receptor beta chains sequenced from a single sample in a study of control samples from healthy donors and cancer patients. This table comes from immunoSEQ multiplex PCR, and its TCRdb copy is limited to in-frame clones, with some not included. The sample consists of roughly 120,000 clones, roughly 88% of them appearing once. Sequenced sample: blood. These receptors originate from a man aged 35 to 55 in good health.

The rearrangement joins TRBV7-9 to TRBJ1-4, with D unclear. The germline gives CDR1 SEHNR, CDR2 FQNEAQ (reference sequence). The CDR3 runs to 17 residues. V was shortened by 1 base and J by 2 bases, with 14 bases between the two germline ends. The CDR3 loop reads CASSLEVALGTNEKLFF. The CDR3, as DNA: TGTGCCAGCAGCTTAGAGGTGGCGCTGGGGACTAATGAAAAACTGTTTTTT.

The genes are TRBV6-4 and TRBJ1-2, with TRBD1 matching over 9 bases. The germline V gene has CDR1 MRHNA and CDR2 SNTAGT. The CDR3 spans 14 residues. With V trimmed by 6 bases and J by 6 bases, 8 bases remained unmatched. This chain's CDR3 is CASRAGTGPNGYTF. CDR3 in DNA: TGTGCCAGCAGGGCCGGGACAGGGCCAAATGGCTACACCTTC.

J is TRBJ2-5 and V is TRBV7-2, with D perhaps TRBD2 (5 bases). Germline V gene sequence: CDR1 SGHTA, CDR2 FQGNSA. V shed 2 bases and J shed 1 base, with 8 bases lying between them. CDR3 size: 14 residues. The CDR3 DNA reads TGTGCCAGCAGCTTATACGGGGTCCAAGAGACCCAGTACTTC. This gives the protein CASSLYGVQETQYF.

The chain couples TRBV27 to TRBJ1-4; a possible D gene is TRBD1 (6 bases). The CDR3 spans 15 residues. V was pared by 6 bases and J by 7 bases, with 18 bases between. Germline values: CDR1 MNHEY, CDR2 SMNVEV (reference sequence). The CDR3 DNA reads as TGTGCCAGCAGCCATACAGGGAGGGGCAGTGAAAAACTGTTTTTT. Its protein product is CASSHTGRGSEKLFF.

The chain links TRBV27 to TRBJ2-7, with a possible D match to TRBD1 (6 bases). From germline, CDR1 is MNHEY and CDR2 SMNVEV (reference sequence). V dropped 5 bases and J dropped 5 bases, with 13 bases sitting between them. CDR3 length: 13 residues. CDR3 coding DNA: TGTGCCAGCAGTCTGGACAGTAAGCACGAGCAGTACTTC. It is translated as CASSLDSKHEQYF.

This chain links TRBV6-5 with TRBJ2-1; D ambiguous. Germline loops: CDR1 MNHEY, CDR2 SVGAGI. The CDR3 spans 16 residues. V shed 2 bases and J shed 0 bases, with 11 bases lying between them. For the CDR3, the DNA is TGTGCCAGCAGTTACATAGGTCCGAGCTCCTACAATGAGCAGTTCTTC. As protein: CASSYIGPSSYNEQFF.

V is TRBV3-1 (or the pseudogene TRBV3-2) and J is TRBJ2-3; D gene uncertain. Germline V gene sequence: CDR1 LGHDT, CDR2 YNNKEL (reference sequence). The CDR3 runs to 12 residues. V dropped 5 bases and J dropped 0 bases, with 3 bases sitting between them. Written as DNA, the CDR3 is TGTGCCAGCAGCTCTAGCACAGATACGCAGTATTTT. It yields the protein CASSSSTDTQYF.

The chain combines TRBV24-1 with TRBJ1-1; TRBD1 aligns across 8 bases. The CDR3 sequence is 11 residues long. The V segment lost 7 bases and the J segment 8 bases; nucleotides outside the gene matches: 2. Germline-derived CDR1 and CDR2 are KGHDR and SFDVKD. The CDR3 DNA sequence: TGTGCCACCAGCCGACAGGGGGAAGCTTTCTTT. As protein: CATSRQGEAFF.

The V and J genes are TRBV9 and TRBJ2-4; D is possibly TRBD2 (6 bases). This CDR3 has 17 residues. V was shortened by 2 bases and J by 2 bases, with 17 bases between the two germline ends. Germline values: CDR1 SGDLS, CDR2 YYNGEE. Here the CDR3 DNA reads TGTGCCAGCAGCGTCTACTCAATCGGCGGGACCAAAAACATTCAGTACTTC. Amino acid sequence: CASSVYSIGGTKNIQYF. Together with reference TRBV9 and TRBJ2-4, the CDR3 gives the full variable domain: DSGVTQTPKHLITATGQRVTLRCSPRSGDLSVYWYQQSLDQGLQFLIQYYNGEERAKGNILERFSAQQFPDLHSELNLSSLELGDSALYFCASSVYSIGGTKNIQYFGAGTRLSVL.

This chain uses TRBV2 with TRBJ2-3; TRBD2 is a possible D gene (6 bases). This CDR3 is 16 amino acids long. V lost 5 bases to trimming and J lost 3 bases, with 18 bases between them. CDR1 and CDR2 (germline): SNHLY, FYNNEI. This CDR3 reads CASSSPGTPRTDTQYF. For the CDR3, the DNA is TGTGCCAGCAGTTCTCCCGGGACTCCAAGGACAGATACGCAGTATTTT.

V and J are TRBV11-2 and TRBJ2-7, with 9 bases identical to TRBD2. CDR3 size: 16 residues. Germline lookup yields CDR1 SGHAT and CDR2 FQNNGV. J was trimmed by 3 bases and V by 5 bases; bases with no gene match: 11. CDR3 nucleotide sequence: TGTGCCAGCAGCATCCTGGTAGCGGGGGCCCTCTACGAGCAGTACTTC. Encoded protein: CASSILVAGALYEQYF.